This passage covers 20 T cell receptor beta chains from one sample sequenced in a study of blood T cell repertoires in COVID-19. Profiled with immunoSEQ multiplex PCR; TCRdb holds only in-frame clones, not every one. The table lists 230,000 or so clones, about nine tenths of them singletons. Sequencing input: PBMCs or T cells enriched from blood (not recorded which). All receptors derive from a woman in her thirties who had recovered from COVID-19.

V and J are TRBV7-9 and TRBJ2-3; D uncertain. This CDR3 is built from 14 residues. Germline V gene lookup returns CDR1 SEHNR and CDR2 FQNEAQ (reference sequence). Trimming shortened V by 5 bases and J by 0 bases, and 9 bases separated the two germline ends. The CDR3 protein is CASSLYSSTDTQYF. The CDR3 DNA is TGTGCCAGCAGCCTATACTCTAGCACAGATACGCAGTATTTT. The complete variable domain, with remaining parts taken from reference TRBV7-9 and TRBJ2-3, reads DTGVSQNPRHKITKRGQNVTFRCDPISEHNRLYWYRQTLGQGPEFLTYFQNEAQLEKSRLLSDRFSAERPKGSFSTLEIQRTEQGDSAMYLCASSLYSSTDTQYFGPGTRLTVL.

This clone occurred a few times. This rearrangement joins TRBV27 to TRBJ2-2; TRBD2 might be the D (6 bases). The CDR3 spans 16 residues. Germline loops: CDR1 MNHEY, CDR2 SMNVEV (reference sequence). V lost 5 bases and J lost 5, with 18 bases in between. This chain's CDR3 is CASSTISGAGTGELFF. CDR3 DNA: TGTGCCAGCAGTACAATAAGTGGGGCGGGGACCGGGGAGCTGTTTTTT.

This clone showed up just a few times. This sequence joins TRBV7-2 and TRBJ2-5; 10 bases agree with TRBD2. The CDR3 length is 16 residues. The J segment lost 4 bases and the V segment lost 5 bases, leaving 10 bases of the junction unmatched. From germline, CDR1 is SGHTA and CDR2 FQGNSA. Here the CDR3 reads CASSDDLAGDLETQYF. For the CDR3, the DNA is TGTGCCAGCAGCGATGATCTAGCGGGGGATCTAGAGACCCAGTACTTC.

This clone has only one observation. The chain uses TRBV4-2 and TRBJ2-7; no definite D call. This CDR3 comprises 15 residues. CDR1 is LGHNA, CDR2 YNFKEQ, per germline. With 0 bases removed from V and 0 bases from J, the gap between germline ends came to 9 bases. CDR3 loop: CASSQEFLSSYEQYF. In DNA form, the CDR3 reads TGTGCCAGCAGCCAAGAGTTCCTAAGCTCCTACGAGCAGTACTTC.

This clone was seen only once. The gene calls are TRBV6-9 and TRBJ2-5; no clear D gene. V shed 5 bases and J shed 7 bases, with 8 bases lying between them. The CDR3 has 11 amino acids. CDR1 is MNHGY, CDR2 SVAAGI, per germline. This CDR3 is CASSRVWTQYF. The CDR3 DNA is TGTGCCAGCAGTCGTGTGTGGACCCAGTACTTC.

As DNA, the CDR3 is TGTGCCAGCAGCGCAACAGGGGGCCAAGAGACCCAGTACTTC. Its protein product is CASSATGGQETQYF. The gene calls are TRBV5-5 and TRBJ2-5, with 8 bases fitting TRBD1. The V gene's germline CDR1 is SGHKS and CDR2 YYEKEE (reference sequence). After removal of 4 bases from V and 1 base from J, the junction contained 3 bases not matched to a gene. The CDR3 runs 14 residues.

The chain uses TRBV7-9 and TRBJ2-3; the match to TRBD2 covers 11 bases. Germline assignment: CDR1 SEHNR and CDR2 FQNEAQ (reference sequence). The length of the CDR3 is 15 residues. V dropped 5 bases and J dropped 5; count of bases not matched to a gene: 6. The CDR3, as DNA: TGTGCCAGCAGCGTTAGCGGGGGGGCAGGAGATACGCAGTATTTT. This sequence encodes CASSVSGGAGDTQYF.

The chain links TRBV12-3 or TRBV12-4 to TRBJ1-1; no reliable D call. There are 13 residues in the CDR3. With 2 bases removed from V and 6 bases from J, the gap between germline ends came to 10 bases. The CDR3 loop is CASSLSGFSEAFF. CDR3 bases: TGTGCCAGCAGTTTATCGGGGTTTTCTGAAGCTTTCTTT.

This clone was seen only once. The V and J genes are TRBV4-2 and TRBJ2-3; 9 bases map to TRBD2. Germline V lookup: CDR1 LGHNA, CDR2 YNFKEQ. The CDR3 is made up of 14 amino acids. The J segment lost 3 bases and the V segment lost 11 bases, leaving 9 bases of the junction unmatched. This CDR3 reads CAAGGLARTDTQYF. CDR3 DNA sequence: TGTGCCGCGGGAGGGCTAGCAAGAACAGATACGCAGTATTTT.

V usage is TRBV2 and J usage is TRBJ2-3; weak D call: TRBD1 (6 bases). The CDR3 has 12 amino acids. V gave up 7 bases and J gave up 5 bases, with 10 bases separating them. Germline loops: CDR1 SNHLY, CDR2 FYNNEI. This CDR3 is CASTTGLDTQYF. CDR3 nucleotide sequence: TGTGCCAGCACAACAGGGTTAGATACGCAGTATTTT.

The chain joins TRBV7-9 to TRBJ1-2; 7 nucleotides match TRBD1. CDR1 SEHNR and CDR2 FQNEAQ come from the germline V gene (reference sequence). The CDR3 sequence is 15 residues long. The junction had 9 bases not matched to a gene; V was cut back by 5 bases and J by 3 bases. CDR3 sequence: CASSSHTGAYYGYTF. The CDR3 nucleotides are TGTGCCAGCAGCAGTCACACAGGGGCCTACTATGGCTACACCTTC.

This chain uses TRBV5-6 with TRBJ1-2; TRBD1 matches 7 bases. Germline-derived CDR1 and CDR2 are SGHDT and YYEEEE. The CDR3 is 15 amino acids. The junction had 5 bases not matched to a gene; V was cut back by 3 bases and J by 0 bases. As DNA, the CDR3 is TGTGCCAGCAGCTGGGGGACAGCAGCTAACTATGGCTACACCTTC. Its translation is CASSWGTAANYGYTF.

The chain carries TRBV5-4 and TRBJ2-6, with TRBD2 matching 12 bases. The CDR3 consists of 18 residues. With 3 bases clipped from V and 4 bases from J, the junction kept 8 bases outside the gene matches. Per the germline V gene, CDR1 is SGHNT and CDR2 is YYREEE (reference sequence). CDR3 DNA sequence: TGTGCCAGCAGCTCTCCTAGCGGGGGGGCGTACGGGGCCAACGTCCTGACTTTC. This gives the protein CASSSPSGGAYGANVLTF.

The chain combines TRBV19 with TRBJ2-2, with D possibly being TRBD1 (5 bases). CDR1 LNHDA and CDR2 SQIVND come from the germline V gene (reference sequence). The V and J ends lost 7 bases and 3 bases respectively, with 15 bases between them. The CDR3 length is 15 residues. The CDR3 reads CASISRQRHTGELFF. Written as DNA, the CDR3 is TGTGCCAGTATATCTCGACAGAGACACACCGGGGAGCTGTTTTTT. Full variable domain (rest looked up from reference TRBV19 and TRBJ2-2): DGGITQSPKYLFRKEGQNVTLSCEQNLNHDAMYWYRQDPGQGLRLIYYSQIVNDFQKGDIAEGYSVSREKKESFPLTVTSAQKNPTAFYLCASISRQRHTGELFFGEGSRLTVL.

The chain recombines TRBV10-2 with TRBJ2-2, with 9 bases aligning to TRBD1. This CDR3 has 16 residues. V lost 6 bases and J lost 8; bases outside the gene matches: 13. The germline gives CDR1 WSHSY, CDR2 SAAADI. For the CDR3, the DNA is TGCGCCAGCAGCCAATACAGGACAGGGGACCAAGGGGAGCTGTTTTTT. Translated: CASSQYRTGDQGELFF.

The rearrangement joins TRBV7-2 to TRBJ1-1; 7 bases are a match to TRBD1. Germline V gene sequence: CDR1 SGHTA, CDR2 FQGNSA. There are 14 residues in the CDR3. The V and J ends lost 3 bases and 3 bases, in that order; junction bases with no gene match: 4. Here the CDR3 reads CASSFRDSYTEAFF. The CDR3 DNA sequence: TGTGCCAGCAGCTTCCGGGACAGCTACACTGAAGCTTTCTTT.

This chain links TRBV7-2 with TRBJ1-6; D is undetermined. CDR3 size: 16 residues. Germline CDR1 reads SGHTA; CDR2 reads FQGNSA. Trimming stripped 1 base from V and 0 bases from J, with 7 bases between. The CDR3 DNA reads TGTGCCAGCAGCTTAGGGCCAGGCTCCTATAATTCACCCCTCCACTTT. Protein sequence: CASSLGPGSYNSPLHF.

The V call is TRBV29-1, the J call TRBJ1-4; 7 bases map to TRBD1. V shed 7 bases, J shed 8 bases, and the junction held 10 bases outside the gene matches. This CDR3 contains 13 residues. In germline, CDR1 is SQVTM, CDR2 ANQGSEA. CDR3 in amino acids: CSASTGMDEKLFF. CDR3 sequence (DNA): TGCAGCGCATCGACAGGGATGGACGAAAAACTGTTTTTT.

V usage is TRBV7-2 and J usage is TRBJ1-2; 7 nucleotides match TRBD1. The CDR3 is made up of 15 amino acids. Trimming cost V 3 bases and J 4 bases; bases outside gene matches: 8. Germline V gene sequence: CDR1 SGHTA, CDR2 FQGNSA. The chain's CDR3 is CASSFDPGQPYGYTF. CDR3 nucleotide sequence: TGTGCCAGCAGCTTCGACCCGGGACAGCCCTATGGCTACACCTTC.

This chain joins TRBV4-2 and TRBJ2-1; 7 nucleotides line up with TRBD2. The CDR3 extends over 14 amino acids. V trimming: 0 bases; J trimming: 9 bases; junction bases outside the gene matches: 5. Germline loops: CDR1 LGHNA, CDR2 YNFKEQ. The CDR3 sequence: CASSQDQWGGEQFF. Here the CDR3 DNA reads TGTGCCAGCAGCCAAGACCAATGGGGGGGTGAGCAGTTCTTC.